The 2 T cell receptor beta chains presented below share a single source sample, sequenced in a study of vaccination and CD4 T cells after COVID-19. Treatment defined: approximately 9-day PBMC culture with coronavirus spike peptide pools or control peptides (ViraFEST assay). The Oncomine TCR Beta short-read assay was applied to DNA of cultured CD4+ T cells. TCRdb re-called the PCR reads with MiXCR, one entry per CDR3 protein. The data hold about 20,000 distinct CDR3 sequences, with 67% observed a single time. No antigen is known for these receptors. The sample taken for sequencing was CD4+ T cells from blood, cultured in vitro. The origin of the receptors is a human donor who had recovered from COVID-19.

V gene TRBV6-4 combines with J gene TRBJ2-3; D may match TRBD1 or TRBD2 (5 bases each). The CDR3 sequence is 14 residues long. CDR1 MRHNA and CDR2 SNTAGT come from the germline V gene. V was clipped by 8 bases and J by 3 bases, with 15 bases between them. The CDR3 bases are TGTGCCAGCGGGGCAACTAGTGCAACAGATACGCAGTATTTT. It specifies CASGATSATDTQYF.

The V gene is TRBV7-9, the J gene TRBJ1-5; no clear D gene. The germline gives CDR1 SEHNR, CDR2 FQNEAQ (reference sequence). V lost 3 bases, J lost 11 bases, and 11 bases lay in between. There are 12 residues in the CDR3. In nucleotides, the CDR3 is TGTGCCAGCAGCTTTACGTACGGGACCCAGCATTTT. This encodes CASSFTYGTQHF.